Below are 21 T cell receptor beta chains sequenced from a single sample in a study of blood T cell repertoires in COVID-19. Generated by immunoSEQ multiplex PCR, the TCRdb table keeps only in-frame clones and is missing some. This sample has some 210,000 clones; 80% to 95% occur once, and the top ten carry around 0.84%. Input material: peripheral blood. The source is a man aged 55 to 70 with COVID-19, enrolled during active disease.

This clone was counted a single time. This chain joins TRBV10-3 and TRBJ2-1, with a tentative D call TRBD1 (6 bases). Trimming removed 2 bases at V and 12 bases at J, with 11 bases between. The CDR3 consists of 12 residues. The germline gives CDR1 ENHRY, CDR2 SYGVKD. The DNA for the CDR3 is TGTGCCATCAGTGAGCCAGGGGAAGGGCAGTTCTTC. It is translated as CAISEPGEGQFF.

This clone is a singleton in its sample. This rearrangement joins TRBV2 to TRBJ1-5, with 7 bases identical to TRBD1. The J segment lost 4 bases and the V segment lost 7 bases, leaving 10 bases of the junction unmatched. The CDR3 contains 15 residues. CDR1 is SNHLY and CDR2 is FYNNEI in the germline V gene. The CDR3 region is CASTVDRAGNQPQHF. The CDR3 nucleotides are TGTGCCAGCACAGTAGACAGGGCAGGGAATCAGCCCCAGCATTTT.

This chain links TRBV4-1 with TRBJ2-7; TRBD2 matches at 9 bases. The CDR3 runs to 15 residues. The V gene end was trimmed by 4 bases and the J gene end by 6 bases; junction bases not matched to a gene: 10. Germline CDR1 MGHRA, CDR2 YSYEKL. CDR3: CASSRKIAGEVEQYF. The CDR3 coding sequence is TGCGCCAGCAGCCGAAAGATAGCGGGAGAAGTCGAGCAGTACTTC.

The chain uses TRBV11-2 and TRBJ1-4, with D possibly TRBD1 on 5 matching bases. V lost 5 bases and J lost 11, with 12 bases in between. Looked up from germline, CDR1 is SGHAT and CDR2 is FQNNGV. The CDR3 runs to 12 residues. CDR3 nucleotides: TGTGCCAGCAGCCCCGACAGATCCAAACTGTTTTTT. This translates into CASSPDRSKLFF.

The count of this clone is one. This chain links TRBV5-1 with TRBJ2-2; 14 bases match TRBD2. CDR3 length: 16 residues. J gave up 7 bases and V 1 base, and 3 bases lay outside the gene matches. Germline lookup yields CDR1 SGHRS and CDR2 YFSETQ. CDR3 residues: CASSLPGTSGSGELFF. The CDR3 nucleotides read TGCGCCAGCAGCTTGCCCGGGACTAGCGGGAGCGGGGAGCTGTTTTTT. The variable domain in full, completed from reference TRBV5-1 and TRBJ2-2, reads KAGVTQTPRYLIKTRGQQVTLSCSPISGHRSVSWYQQTPGQGLQFLFEYFSETQRNKGNFPGRFSGRQFSNSRSEMNVSTLELGDSALYLCASSLPGTSGSGELFFGEGSRLTVL.

This sequence joins TRBV5-6 and TRBJ2-1; D call uncertain. Trimming took 2 bases from V and 6 from J, leaving 12 bases between them. Germline V gives CDR1 SGHDT, CDR2 YYEEEE. The CDR3 totals 14 residues. CDR3 residues: CASSFGAVGNEQFF. DNA for the CDR3: TGTGCCAGCAGCTTTGGAGCAGTCGGCAATGAGCAGTTCTTC. Drawing the rest from reference TRBV5-6 and TRBJ2-1, the complete variable domain is DAGVTQSPTHLIKTRGQQVTLRCSPKSGHDTVSWYQQALGQGPQFIFQYYEEEERQRGNFPDRFSGHQFPNYSSELNVNALLLGDSALYLCASSFGAVGNEQFFGPGTRLTVL.

This clone appeared once. This chain links TRBV19 with TRBJ2-3; 7 bases agree with TRBD2. Germline CDR1 and CDR2: LNHDA and SQIVND (reference sequence). The junction had 4 bases not matched to a gene; V was cut back by 6 bases and J by 1 base. The CDR3 is 14 amino acids. CDR3 in DNA: TGTGCCAGTAGCCAAGCGGGGCGCACAGATACGCAGTATTTT. Translating gives CASSQAGRTDTQYF.

This sequence joins TRBV10-3 and TRBJ2-3; the D gene is possibly TRBD2 (6 bases). Germline V gene lookup returns CDR1 ENHRY and CDR2 SYGVKD. V was cut by 2 bases and J by 2 bases, with 8 bases left in between. This CDR3 is 14 amino acids long. CDR3 DNA sequence: TGTGCCATCAGTGAGAGGGACTTCACAGATACGCAGTATTTT. It yields the protein CAISERDFTDTQYF.

V and J are TRBV5-4 and TRBJ2-7; 11 bases agree with TRBD2. Looked up from germline, CDR1 is SGHNT and CDR2 is YYREEE (reference sequence). The CDR3 extends over 16 amino acids. Losses at the gene ends were 4 bases for V and 3 bases for J; bases not matched to a gene: 9. CDR3 residues: CASSPGGTSGRYEQYF. For the CDR3, the DNA is TGTGCCAGCAGCCCAGGAGGGACTAGCGGACGCTACGAGCAGTACTTC. Full variable domain (missing parts from reference TRBV5-4 and TRBJ2-7): ETGVTQSPTHLIKTRGQQVTLRCSSQSGHNTVSWYQQALGQGPQFIFQYYREEENGRGNFPPRFSGLQFPNYSSELNVNALELDDSALYLCASSPGGTSGRYEQYFGPGTRLTVT.

CDR3: CASSQELGREVKYEQYF. CDR3 coding DNA: TGTGCCAGCAGCCAAGAACTGGGGAGGGAGGTTAAGTACGAGCAGTACTTC. The rearrangement links TRBV4-2 to TRBJ2-7; TRBD2 matches at 7 bases. The CDR3 totals 17 residues. Trimming at V came to 0 bases and at J to 4 bases, leaving 12 bases not matched to a gene. Germline V gives CDR1 LGHNA, CDR2 YNFKEQ.

This clone was seen only once. V gene TRBV28 combines with J gene TRBJ1-2, with D perhaps TRBD1 (5 bases). The CDR3 is 17 residues long. V was trimmed by 5 bases and J by 4 bases, leaving 23 bases between them. Germline CDR1 MDHEN, CDR2 SYDVKM. DNA of the CDR3: TGTGCCAGCAGTCCTGACAGTTCCTCCGGTTCTTTCTATGGCTACACCTTC. As protein: CASSPDSSSGSFYGYTF.

The chain has TRBV7-3 and TRBJ2-3; D possibly corresponds to TRBD2 (6 bases). This CDR3 is built from 17 residues. The germline gives CDR1 SGHTA, CDR2 FQGTGA. V was shortened by 4 bases and J by 2 bases, with 19 bases between the two germline ends. CDR3 nucleotide sequence: TGTGCCAGCAGCTCCCAACCGACTAGGTCATCCACAGATACGCAGTATTTT. This translates into CASSSQPTRSSTDTQYF.

The chain employs TRBV12-3 or TRBV12-4 and TRBJ2-4; 7 nucleotides agree with TRBD1. Trimming removed 4 bases from V and 12 bases from J; junction bases left unmatched: 6. The CDR3 is 12 residues long. The CDR3 loop is CASSSNRGSQYF. The CDR3 coding sequence is TGTGCCAGCAGTTCCAACAGGGGAAGTCAGTACTTC.

CDR3 residues: CAGTVNTEAFF. CDR3 nucleotides: TGTGCCGGGACAGTGAACACTGAAGCTTTCTTT. This chain connects TRBV30 to TRBJ1-1; 7 positions agree with TRBD1. The germline CDR1 and CDR2 sequences are GTSNPN and SVGIG (reference sequence). Trimming at V came to 8 bases and at J to 0 bases, leaving 0 bases not matched to a gene. This CDR3 spans 11 amino acids.

J is TRBJ2-2 and V is TRBV5-1; 7 nucleotides agree with TRBD1. The CDR3 runs 15 residues. Germline loops: CDR1 SGHRS, CDR2 YFSETQ. Unmatched junction bases numbered 4, after V lost 0 bases and J lost 5 bases. The CDR3 nucleotides are TGCGCCAGCAGCTTGGAGGAGACAGGGACCGGGGAGCTGTTTTTT. This sequence encodes CASSLEETGTGELFF. Using reference TRBV5-1 and TRBJ2-2 for the parts outside the CDR3, the full variable domain is KAGVTQTPRYLIKTRGQQVTLSCSPISGHRSVSWYQQTPGQGLQFLFEYFSETQRNKGNFPGRFSGRQFSNSRSEMNVSTLELGDSALYLCASSLEETGTGELFFGEGSRLTVL.

This chain joins TRBV4-2 and TRBJ2-7; 7 bases line up with TRBD1. Germline V gene sequence: CDR1 LGHNA, CDR2 YNFKEQ. V lost 2 bases to trimming and J lost 0 bases; unmatched junction nucleotides: 10. The CDR3 extends over 17 amino acids. Written as DNA, the CDR3 is TGTGCCAGCAGCCAATCCGTGACAGGGAATCCCTCCTACGAGCAGTACTTC. This gives the protein CASSQSVTGNPSYEQYF.

V and J are TRBV18 and TRBJ2-7; 8 bases fit TRBD1. The V and J ends lost 4 bases and 4 bases, in that order; junction bases with no gene match: 9. The germline V gene encodes CDR1 KGHSH and CDR2 LQKENI. The CDR3 consists of 15 residues. In DNA form, the CDR3 reads TGTGCCAGCTCACTCACGGGGACAGGAAGTTACGAGCAGTACTTC. Translation: CASSLTGTGSYEQYF.

The V call is TRBV6-1, the J call TRBJ2-7, with TRBD1 matching 7 bases. Germline V gives CDR1 MNHNS, CDR2 SASEGT. CDR3 length equals 14 residues. V gave up 0 bases and J gave up 4 bases; unmatched junction bases: 3. The DNA for the CDR3 is TGTGCCAGCAGTGAAGCTTGGACAGGTTACGAGCAGTACTTC. This gives the protein CASSEAWTGYEQYF.

The genes are TRBV5-1 and TRBJ1-1, with D unresolved. The ends were cut back, 0 bases at V and 3 bases at J, with 9 bases in the middle. Germline values: CDR1 SGHRS, CDR2 YFSETQ. CDR3 length: 14 residues. Here the CDR3 reads CASSLVQSDTEAFF. In nucleotides, the CDR3 is TGCGCCAGCAGCTTGGTACAGAGTGACACTGAAGCTTTCTTT.

The chain uses TRBV2 and TRBJ2-2; D remains ambiguous. The CDR3 contains 14 residues. Trimming removed 2 bases from V and 6 bases from J, with 10 bases in between. Germline V lookup: CDR1 SNHLY, CDR2 FYNNEI. The CDR3 DNA reads TGTGCCAGCAGTGAATGGGCAGTTGCCGGGGAGCTGTTTTTT. Amino acid sequence: CASSEWAVAGELFF.

The J gene is TRBJ1-2, the V gene TRBV12-3 or TRBV12-4; 7 bases agree with TRBD1. After removal of 5 bases from V and 4 bases from J, the junction contained 4 bases not matched to a gene. This CDR3 has 13 residues. DNA for the CDR3: TGTGCCAGCAGTACGACAGGGCCCTATGGCTACACCTTC. This gives the protein CASSTTGPYGYTF.